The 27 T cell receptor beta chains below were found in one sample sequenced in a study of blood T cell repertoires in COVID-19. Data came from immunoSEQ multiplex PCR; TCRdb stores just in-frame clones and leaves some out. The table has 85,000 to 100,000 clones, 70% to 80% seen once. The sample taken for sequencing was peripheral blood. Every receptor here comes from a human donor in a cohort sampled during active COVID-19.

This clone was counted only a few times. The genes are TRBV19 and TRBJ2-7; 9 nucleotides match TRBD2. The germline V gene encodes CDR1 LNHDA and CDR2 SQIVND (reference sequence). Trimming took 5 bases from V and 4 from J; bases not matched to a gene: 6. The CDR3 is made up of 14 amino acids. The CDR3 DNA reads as TGTGCCAGTAGTGGGCTAGCGGGGTCGTACGAGCAGTACTTC. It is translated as CASSGLAGSYEQYF.

CDR3 nucleotide sequence: TGTGCCAGCAGCCAAGACTTAGCGGGGAGCTCCTACGAGCAGTACTTC. Its protein is CASSQDLAGSSYEQYF. The genes are TRBV3-1 (or the pseudogene TRBV3-2) and TRBJ2-7, with 8 bases matching TRBD2. After removal of 0 bases from V and 0 bases from J, the junction contained 4 bases not matched to a gene. The CDR3 is 16 residues long. Germline-derived CDR1 and CDR2 are LGHDT and YNNKEL (reference sequence).

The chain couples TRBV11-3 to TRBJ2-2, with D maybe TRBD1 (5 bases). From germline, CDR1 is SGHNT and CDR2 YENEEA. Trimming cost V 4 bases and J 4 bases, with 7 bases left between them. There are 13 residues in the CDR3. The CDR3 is CASSSRVTGELFF. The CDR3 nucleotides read TGTGCCAGCAGCTCCAGGGTCACCGGGGAGCTGTTTTTT.

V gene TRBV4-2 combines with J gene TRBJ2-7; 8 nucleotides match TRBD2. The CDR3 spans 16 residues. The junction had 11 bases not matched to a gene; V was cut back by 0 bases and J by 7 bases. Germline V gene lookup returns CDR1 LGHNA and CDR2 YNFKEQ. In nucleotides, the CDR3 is TGTGCCAGCAGCCAAGACGGGACTAGGTTTGTAGTAGAGCAGTACTTC. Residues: CASSQDGTRFVVEQYF.

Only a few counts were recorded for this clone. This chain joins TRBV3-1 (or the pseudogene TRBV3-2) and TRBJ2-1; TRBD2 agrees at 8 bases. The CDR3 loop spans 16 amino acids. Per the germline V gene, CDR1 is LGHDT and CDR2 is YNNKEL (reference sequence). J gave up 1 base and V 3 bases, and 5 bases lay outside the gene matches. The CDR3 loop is CASSQPGLGSYNEQFF. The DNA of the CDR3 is TGTGCCAGCAGCCAGCCGGGACTAGGATCCTACAATGAGCAGTTCTTC.

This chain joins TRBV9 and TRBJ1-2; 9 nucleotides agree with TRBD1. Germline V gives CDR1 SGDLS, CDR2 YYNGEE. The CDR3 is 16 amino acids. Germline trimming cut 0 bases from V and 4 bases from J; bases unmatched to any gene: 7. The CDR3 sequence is CASSVAGTGYGYGYTF. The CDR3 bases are TGTGCCAGCAGCGTAGCCGGGACAGGGTACGGCTATGGCTACACCTTC.

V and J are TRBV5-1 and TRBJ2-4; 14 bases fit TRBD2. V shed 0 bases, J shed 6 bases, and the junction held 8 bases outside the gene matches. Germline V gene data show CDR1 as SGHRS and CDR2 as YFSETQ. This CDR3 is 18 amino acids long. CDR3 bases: TGCGCCAGCAGCTTGGAATCGACTAGCGGGAGGGCCCGAAACATTCAGTACTTC. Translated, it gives CASSLESTSGRARNIQYF. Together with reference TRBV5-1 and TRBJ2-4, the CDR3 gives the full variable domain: KAGVTQTPRYLIKTRGQQVTLSCSPISGHRSVSWYQQTPGQGLQFLFEYFSETQRNKGNFPGRFSGRQFSNSRSEMNVSTLELGDSALYLCASSLESTSGRARNIQYFGAGTRLSVL.

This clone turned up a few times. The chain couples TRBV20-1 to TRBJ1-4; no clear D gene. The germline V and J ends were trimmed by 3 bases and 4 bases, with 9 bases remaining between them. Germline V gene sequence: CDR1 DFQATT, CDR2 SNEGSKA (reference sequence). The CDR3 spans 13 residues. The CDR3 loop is CSASPGNNEKLFF. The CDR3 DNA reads TGCAGTGCTAGTCCCGGGAATAATGAAAAACTGTTTTTT.

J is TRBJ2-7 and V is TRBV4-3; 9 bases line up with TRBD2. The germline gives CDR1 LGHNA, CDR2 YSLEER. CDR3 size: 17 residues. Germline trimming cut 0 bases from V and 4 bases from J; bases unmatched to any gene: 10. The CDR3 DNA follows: TGCGCCAGCAGCCAAGATACATCCCCGGGACTAGCTTACGAGCAGTACTTC. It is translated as CASSQDTSPGLAYEQYF.

The CDR3: CAISEPYPMSEQFF. CDR3 DNA: TGTGCCATCAGTGAGCCGTACCCGATGAGTGAGCAGTTCTTC. The V gene is TRBV10-3, the J gene TRBJ2-1; D unresolved. CDR1 is ENHRY and CDR2 is SYGVKD in the germline V gene. The CDR3 has 14 amino acids. With 2 bases removed from V and 9 bases from J, the gap between germline ends came to 14 bases.

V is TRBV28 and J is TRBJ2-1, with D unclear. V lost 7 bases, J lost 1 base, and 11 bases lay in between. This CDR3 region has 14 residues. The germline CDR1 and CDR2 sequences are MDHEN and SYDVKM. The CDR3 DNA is TGTGCCAGCACGCCGGGTTTATCCTACAATGAGCAGTTCTTC. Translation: CASTPGLSYNEQFF.

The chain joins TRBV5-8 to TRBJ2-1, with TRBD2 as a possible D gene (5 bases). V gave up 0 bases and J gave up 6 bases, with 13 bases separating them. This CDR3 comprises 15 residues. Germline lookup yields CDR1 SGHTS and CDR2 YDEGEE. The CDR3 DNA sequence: TGTGCCAGCAGCTTGGGAGAGACTAACGTCAATGAGCAGTTCTTC. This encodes CASSLGETNVNEQFF.

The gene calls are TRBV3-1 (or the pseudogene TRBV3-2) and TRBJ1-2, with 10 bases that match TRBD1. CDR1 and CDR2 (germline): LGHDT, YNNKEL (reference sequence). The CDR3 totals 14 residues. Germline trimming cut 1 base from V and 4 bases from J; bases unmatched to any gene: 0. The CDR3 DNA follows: TGTGCCAGCAGCCAAGGACAGGGGGCCTATGGCTACACCTTC. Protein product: CASSQGQGAYGYTF.

CDR3 protein: CATSVGTGPTEQYF. The CDR3 coding sequence is TGTGCCACCAGCGTCGGGACAGGGCCCACCGAGCAGTACTTC. This chain links TRBV15 with TRBJ2-7, with TRBD1 matching over 9 bases. This CDR3 is built from 14 residues. The V and J ends lost 5 bases and 6 bases, in that order; junction bases with no gene match: 8. Germline loops: CDR1 LNHNV, CDR2 YYDKDF (reference sequence).

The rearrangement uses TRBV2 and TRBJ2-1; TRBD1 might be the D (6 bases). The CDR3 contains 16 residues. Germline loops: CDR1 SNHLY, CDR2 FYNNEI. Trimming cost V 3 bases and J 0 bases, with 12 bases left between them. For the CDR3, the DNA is TGTGCCAGCAGTGACCGACAGGCGGGCTCCTACAATGAGCAGTTCTTC. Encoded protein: CASSDRQAGSYNEQFF.

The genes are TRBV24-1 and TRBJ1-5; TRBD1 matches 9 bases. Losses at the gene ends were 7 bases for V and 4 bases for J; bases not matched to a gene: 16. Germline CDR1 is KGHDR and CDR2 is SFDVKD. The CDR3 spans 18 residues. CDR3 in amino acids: CATRVYHRDRVGNQPQHF. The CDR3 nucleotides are TGTGCCACCAGGGTCTATCATCGGGACAGGGTCGGGAATCAGCCCCAGCATTTT.

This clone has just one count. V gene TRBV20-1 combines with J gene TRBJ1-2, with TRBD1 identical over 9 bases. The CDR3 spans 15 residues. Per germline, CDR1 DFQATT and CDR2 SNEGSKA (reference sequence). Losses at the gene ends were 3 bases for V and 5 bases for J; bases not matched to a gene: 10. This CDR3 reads CSASSLATGGYGYTF. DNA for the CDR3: TGCAGTGCTAGTAGTTTGGCGACAGGGGGTTATGGCTACACCTTC.

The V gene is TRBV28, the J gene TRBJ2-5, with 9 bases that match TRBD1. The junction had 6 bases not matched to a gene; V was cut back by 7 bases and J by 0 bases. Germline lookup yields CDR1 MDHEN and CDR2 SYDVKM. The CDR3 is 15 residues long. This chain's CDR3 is CASKQGATYQETQYF. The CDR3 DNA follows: TGTGCCAGCAAACAGGGGGCGACTTACCAAGAGACCCAGTACTTC.

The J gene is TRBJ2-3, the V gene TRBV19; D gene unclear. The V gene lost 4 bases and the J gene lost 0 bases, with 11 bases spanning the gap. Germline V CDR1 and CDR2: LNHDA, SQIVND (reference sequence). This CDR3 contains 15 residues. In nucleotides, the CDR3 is TGTGCCAGTAGTAGCAGGATTACTAGCACAGATACGCAGTATTTT. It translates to CASSSRITSTDTQYF.

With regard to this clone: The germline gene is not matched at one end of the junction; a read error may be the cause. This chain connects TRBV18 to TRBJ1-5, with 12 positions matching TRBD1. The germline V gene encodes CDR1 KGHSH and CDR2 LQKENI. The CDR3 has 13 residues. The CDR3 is CTNPGQGALSQHF. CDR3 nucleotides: TGCACCAACCCGGGACAGGGGGCTTTGTCCCAGCATTTT.

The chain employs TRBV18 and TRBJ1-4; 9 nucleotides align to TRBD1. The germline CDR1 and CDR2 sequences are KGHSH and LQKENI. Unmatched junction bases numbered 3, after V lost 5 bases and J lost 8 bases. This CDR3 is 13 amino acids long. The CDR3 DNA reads TGTGCCAGCTCAATCGACAGGGGGGAAAAACTGTTTTTT. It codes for CASSIDRGEKLFF.

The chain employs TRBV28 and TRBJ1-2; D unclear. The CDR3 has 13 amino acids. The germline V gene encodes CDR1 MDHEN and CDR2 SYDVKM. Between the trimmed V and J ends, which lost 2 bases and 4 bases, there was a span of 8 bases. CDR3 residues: CASSLQTTYGYTF. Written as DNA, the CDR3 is TGTGCCAGCAGTTTACAAACTACCTATGGCTACACCTTC.

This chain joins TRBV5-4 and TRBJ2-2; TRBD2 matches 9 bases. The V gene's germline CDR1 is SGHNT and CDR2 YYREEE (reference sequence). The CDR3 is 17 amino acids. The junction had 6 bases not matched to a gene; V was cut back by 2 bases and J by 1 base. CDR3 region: CASSFKRLAENTGELFF. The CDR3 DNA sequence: TGTGCCAGCAGCTTCAAGAGACTAGCGGAGAACACCGGGGAGCTGTTTTTT.

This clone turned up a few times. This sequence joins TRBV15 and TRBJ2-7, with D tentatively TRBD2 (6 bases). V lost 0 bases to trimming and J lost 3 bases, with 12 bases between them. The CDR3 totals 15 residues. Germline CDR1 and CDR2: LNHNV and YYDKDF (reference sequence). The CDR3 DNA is TGTGCCACCAGCAGAGATCTGGAGGGAGGCTACGAGCAGTACTTC. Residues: CATSRDLEGGYEQYF.

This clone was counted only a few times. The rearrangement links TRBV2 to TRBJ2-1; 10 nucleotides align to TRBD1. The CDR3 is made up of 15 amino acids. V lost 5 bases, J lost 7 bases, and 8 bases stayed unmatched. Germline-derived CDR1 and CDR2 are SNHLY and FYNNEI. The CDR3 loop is CASSRDWGQGNEQFF. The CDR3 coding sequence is TGTGCCAGCAGTCGCGATTGGGGACAGGGGAATGAGCAGTTCTTC.

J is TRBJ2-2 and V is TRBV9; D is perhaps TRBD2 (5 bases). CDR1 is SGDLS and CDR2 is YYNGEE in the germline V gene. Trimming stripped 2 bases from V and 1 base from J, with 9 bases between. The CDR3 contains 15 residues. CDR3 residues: CASSVSGLNTGELFF. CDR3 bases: TGTGCCAGCAGCGTTTCGGGGTTGAACACCGGGGAGCTGTTTTTT.

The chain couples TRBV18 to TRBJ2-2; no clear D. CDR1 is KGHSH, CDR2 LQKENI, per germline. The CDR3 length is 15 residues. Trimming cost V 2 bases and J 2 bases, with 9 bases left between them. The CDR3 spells CASSPARKNTGELFF. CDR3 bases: TGTGCCAGCTCACCAGCCAGAAAAAACACCGGGGAGCTGTTTTTT. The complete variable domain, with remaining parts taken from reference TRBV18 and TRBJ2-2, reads NAGVMQNPRHLVRRRGQEARLRCSPMKGHSHVYWYRQLPEEGLKFMVYLQKENIIDESGMPKERFSAEFPKEGPSILRIQQVVRGDSAAYFCASSPARKNTGELFFGEGSRLTVL.